The 17 T cell receptor beta chains given below trace back to one sample, sequenced in a study of CD8+ T cells in alopecia areata. It was cDNA, reverse transcribed from extracted RNA, that served as the sequencing template. Only in-frame clones appear in the TCRdb table, and some are missing; sequencing was by immunoSEQ multiplex PCR. The data show approximately 170,000 clones, more than 55% seen once. As for treatment: oral pan-JAK inhibitor, 5-10 mg twice daily. The material was CD4+ T cells sorted from blood, obtained at week 4, from a patient treated with tofacitinib. These receptors originate from a human donor with alopecia areata.

This chain connects TRBV6-5 to TRBJ1-4; 8 positions agree with TRBD1. The V gene end was trimmed by 5 bases and the J gene end by 6 bases; junction bases not matched to a gene: 5. The CDR3 contains 14 residues. The V gene's germline CDR1 is MNHEY and CDR2 SVGAGI. CDR3 region: CASSLDRGDEKLFF. CDR3 in DNA: TGTGCCAGCAGTCTAGACAGGGGCGATGAAAAACTGTTTTTT.

The chain employs TRBV29-1 and TRBJ1-1; D uncertain. V lost 4 bases and J 0 bases, leaving 6 bases between the germline ends. The germline V gene has CDR1 SQVTM and CDR2 ANQGSEA. This CDR3 contains 12 residues. The CDR3 loop reads CSVGRVNTEAFF. In nucleotides, the CDR3 is TGCAGCGTTGGTCGGGTGAACACTGAAGCTTTCTTT.

V gene TRBV29-1 combines with J gene TRBJ2-3, with 9 bases aligning to TRBD2. The CDR3 is made up of 14 amino acids. The J segment lost 3 bases and the V segment lost 3 bases, leaving 4 bases of the junction unmatched. The germline gives CDR1 SQVTM, CDR2 ANQGSEA. The CDR3, as DNA: TGCAGCGTTGACGTGGGACTAGCTACAGATACGCAGTATTTT. This encodes CSVDVGLATDTQYF.

In its sample, this clone was seen a few times. V usage is TRBV4-2 and J usage is TRBJ2-5; 7 bases map to TRBD1. Germline V CDR1 and CDR2: LGHNA, YNFKEQ. J lost 2 bases, V lost 4 bases, and 4 bases had no gene match. This CDR3 region has 14 residues. The CDR3 here is CASSLPGQQETQYF. The CDR3 DNA sequence: TGTGCCAGCAGCCTTCCGGGACAGCAAGAGACCCAGTACTTC.

The J gene is TRBJ2-2, the V gene TRBV2; D perhaps matches TRBD2 (7 bases). The CDR3 sequence is 13 residues long. Trimming removed 0 bases at V and 13 bases at J, with 12 bases between. Germline lookup yields CDR1 SNHLY and CDR2 FYNNEI. CDR3 sequence reads: CASSEAGGARLFF. In DNA, the CDR3 is TGTGCCAGCAGTGAAGCTGGGGGGGCGAGGCTGTTTTTT.

V and J are TRBV29-1 and TRBJ2-5; D is uncertain. Per germline, CDR1 SQVTM and CDR2 ANQGSEA. V lost 4 bases and J lost 5, with 11 bases in between. CDR3 size: 12 residues. The CDR3 sequence is CSVATQAETQYF. The CDR3 DNA follows: TGCAGCGTTGCGACTCAGGCGGAGACCCAGTACTTC.

The chain has TRBV10-3 and TRBJ2-7; 7 nucleotides align to TRBD1. Germline V gene sequence: CDR1 ENHRY, CDR2 SYGVKD. The junction had 13 bases not matched to a gene; V was cut back by 6 bases and J by 5 bases. CDR3 length: 15 amino acids. The CDR3 protein is CAIRRSETGKDEQYF. CDR3 sequence (DNA): TGTGCCATCAGGAGATCCGAGACAGGGAAGGACGAGCAGTACTTC.

A single count supports this clone. The junction shows a germline mismatch at one end, possibly a read error. The V gene is TRBV5-1, the J gene TRBJ2-2; D possibly corresponds to TRBD2 (5 bases). CDR3 length: 14 amino acids. CDR1 is SGHRS, CDR2 YFSETQ, per germline. CDR3 in amino acids: CASSIQPNTGELLF. In DNA, the CDR3 is TGCGCCAGCAGCATACAGCCGAACACCGGGGAGCTGCTTTTT.

This rearrangement joins TRBV5-1 to TRBJ2-2; D gene ambiguous. Germline V gene data show CDR1 as SGHRS and CDR2 as YFSETQ. V shed 3 bases and J shed 0 bases, with 9 bases lying between them. CDR3 length: 15 residues. The CDR3 DNA follows: TGCGCCAGCAGCTCTGGACGCTCGAACACCGGGGAGCTGTTTTTT. Translation: CASSSGRSNTGELFF.

This clone turned up a few times. This rearrangement joins TRBV7-3 to TRBJ2-5; D is unresolved. V dropped 3 bases and J dropped 3 bases, with 8 bases sitting between them. CDR1 and CDR2 (germline): SGHTA, FQGTGA. The CDR3 is 13 residues long. CDR3 sequence reads: CASSFGQKETQYF. The CDR3 DNA sequence: TGTGCCAGCAGCTTTGGGCAGAAAGAGACCCAGTACTTC.

The V call is TRBV7-9, the J call TRBJ2-1, with TRBD1 matching over 8 bases. Looked up from germline, CDR1 is SEHNR and CDR2 is FQNEAQ (reference sequence). This CDR3 contains 16 residues. The trim removed 6 bases at V and 0 bases at J, leaving 7 bases unmatched. DNA of the CDR3: TGTGCCAGCAGTAGAACAGGGGGTAGCTCCTACAATGAGCAGTTCTTC. Amino acids: CASSRTGGSSYNEQFF.

This chain links TRBV4-3 with TRBJ1-3; D uncertain. The CDR3 extends over 14 amino acids. V was trimmed by 4 bases and J by 8 bases, leaving 15 bases between them. CDR1 and CDR2 (germline): LGHNA, YSLEER. CDR3 sequence reads: CASSRRGYGDTIYF. CDR3 DNA: TGCGCCAGCAGCCGGCGTGGGTACGGAGACACCATATATTTT.

In this sample, this clone turned up a few times. The V call is TRBV29-1, the J call TRBJ2-1; 7 nucleotides line up with TRBD1. Germline CDR1 reads SQVTM; CDR2 reads ANQGSEA. The CDR3 contains 16 residues. V lost 6 bases and J lost 9; bases outside the gene matches: 20. The CDR3 DNA reads TGCAGCGTCTGGGGACAGCCTAGAGACCCCTCCACTGAGCAGTTCTTC. Translated, it gives CSVWGQPRDPSTEQFF.

The J gene is TRBJ1-2, the V gene TRBV30, with D maybe TRBD1 (5 bases). The CDR3 totals 13 residues. Germline CDR1 is GTSNPN and CDR2 is SVGIG (reference sequence). V gave up 5 bases and J gave up 8 bases, with 18 bases separating them. This chain's CDR3 is CAWLRGGLSGYTF. CDR3 nucleotides: TGTGCCTGGCTTCGCGGGGGACTTTCCGGCTACACCTTC.

The chain joins TRBV5-1 to TRBJ1-1, with D maybe TRBD1 (5 bases). Looked up from germline, CDR1 is SGHRS and CDR2 is YFSETQ. Trimming stripped 4 bases from V and 2 bases from J, with 9 bases between. The CDR3 is made up of 13 amino acids. The DNA for the CDR3 is TGCGCCAGCAGCGACGGGGGTAACACTGAAGCTTTCTTT. This gives the protein CASSDGGNTEAFF.

V gene TRBV29-1 combines with J gene TRBJ2-1; 11 positions match TRBD1. J gave up 5 bases and V 6 bases, and 12 bases lay outside the gene matches. CDR3 length equals 16 residues. CDR1 SQVTM and CDR2 ANQGSEA come from the germline V gene. The DNA of the CDR3 is TGCAGCGTCGAATCCGGGACAGGGGGGGCGGACAATGAGCAGTTCTTC. Residues: CSVESGTGGADNEQFF.

The chain employs TRBV5-4 and TRBJ2-7, with D unclear. The germline CDR1 and CDR2 sequences are SGHNT and YYREEE (reference sequence). CDR3 size: 11 residues. V was trimmed by 2 bases and J by 4 bases, leaving 4 bases between them. CDR3: CASSLGYEQYF. DNA for the CDR3: TGTGCCAGCAGCTTAGGATACGAGCAGTACTTC.